This TCR beta chain is drawn from a study of T cells in Graves' hyperthyroidism and ophthalmopathy. Germline V gene lookup returns CDR1 MNHEY and CDR2 SVGEGT. The V gene end was trimmed by 2 bases and the J gene end by 4 bases; junction bases not matched to a gene: 7. CDR3 length: 16 amino acids. TCR beta CDR3 region amplification was performed from RNA transcripts. When the TCR CDR3 underwent first-round RT-PCR, the HTBI primer set was used. From the multiplex PCR reads, TCRdb called clonotypes with MiXCR, one entry per CDR3 protein. This table has around 240,000 distinct CDR3 sequences, about 16% appearing once. Used for diagnoses were clinical symptoms, serum thyroxine and TRAb, thyroid ultrasound and orbital computed tomography. This clonotype was picked up many times.

The sequenced material came from blood. The chain has TRBV6-2 or TRBV6-3 and TRBJ2-7; TRBD1 agrees at 11 bases. The receptor was derived from a woman aged 18 to 35 with Graves' ophthalmopathy. CDR3 residues: CASSYRGQGAKYEQYF. In DNA, the CDR3 is TGTGCCAGCAGTTACCGCGGACAGGGGGCGAAGTACGAGCAGTACTTC.